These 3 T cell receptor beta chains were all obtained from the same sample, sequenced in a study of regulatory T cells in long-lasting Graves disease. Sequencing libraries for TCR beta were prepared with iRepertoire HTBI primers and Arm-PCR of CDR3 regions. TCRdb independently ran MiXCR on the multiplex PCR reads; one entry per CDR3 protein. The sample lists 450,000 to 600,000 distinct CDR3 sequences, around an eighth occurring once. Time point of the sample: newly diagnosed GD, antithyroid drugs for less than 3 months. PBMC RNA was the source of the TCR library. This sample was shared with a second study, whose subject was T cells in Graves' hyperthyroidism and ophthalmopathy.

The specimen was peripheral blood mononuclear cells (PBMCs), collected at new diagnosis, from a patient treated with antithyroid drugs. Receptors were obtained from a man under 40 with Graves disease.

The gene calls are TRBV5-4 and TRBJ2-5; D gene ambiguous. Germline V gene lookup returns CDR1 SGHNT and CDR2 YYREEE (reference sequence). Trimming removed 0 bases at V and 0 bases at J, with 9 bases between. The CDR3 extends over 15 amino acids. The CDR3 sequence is CASSLARRNQETQYF. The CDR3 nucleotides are TGTGCCAGCAGCTTGGCCAGGCGCAACCAAGAGACCCAGTACTTC.

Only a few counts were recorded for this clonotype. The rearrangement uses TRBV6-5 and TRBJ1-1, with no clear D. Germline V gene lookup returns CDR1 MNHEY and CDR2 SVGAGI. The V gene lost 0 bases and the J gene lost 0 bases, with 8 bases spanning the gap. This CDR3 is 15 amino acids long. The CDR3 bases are TGTGCCAGCAGTTACTCGCCCGTGATGAACACTGAAGCTTTCTTT. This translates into CASSYSPVMNTEAFF.

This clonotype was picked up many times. The CDR3 DNA is TGTGCCAGCAGTGAGTCAGGAGTATTGGGAGCTTTCTTT. It is translated as CASSESGVLGAFF. The gene calls are TRBV25-1 and TRBJ1-1; unclear D gene. Trimming removed 3 bases at V and 10 bases at J, with 15 bases between. Germline lookup yields CDR1 MGHDK and CDR2 SYGVNS. This CDR3 region has 13 residues.